The entry below describes one TCR beta chain. The antigen is not known. immunoSEQ v3.0 was run at survey level. Per-sample TRB depth target: about 35,000-55,000 T-cell genomes. Assay used: immunoSEQ multiplex PCR; TCRdb lists only in-frame clones, some missing. This table holds tens of thousands of clones, more than 70% found once. The sample comes from a study of long-term antiretroviral therapy in people with HIV. The study, taken as a whole, reports: The repertoire was dominated at all time points by clones expanded before ART. HIV repertoires spanned narrower CDR3 length ranges than controls.

The CDR3 covers 15 residues. Germline loops: CDR1 SGHVS, CDR2 FNYEAQ. V lost 4 bases to trimming and J lost 2 bases, with 12 bases between them. The material was unsorted PBMCs, obtained about 2.5 years after starting antiretroviral therapy. This chain uses TRBV7-6 with TRBJ2-1, with unresolved D. The receptor comes from a man between 40 and 49 years old with HIV. CDR3: CASSSLMAAYNEQFF. The DNA for the CDR3 is TGTGCCAGCAGCTCACTAATGGCTGCCTACAATGAGCAGTTCTTC.